This TCR beta chain comes out of a study of CDR3 diversity in severe acne. CDR1 and CDR2 from the germline V gene are MDHEN and SYDVKM. With 8 bases removed from V and 4 bases from J, the gap between germline ends came to 15 bases. CDR3 length: 14 amino acids. TCRdb re-analysed the PCR reads in MiXCR, keeping a single row per CDR3 protein. The profile shows 79,000 or so distinct CDR3 sequences, 45% to 50% of them singletons. The sequence was obtained from a male donor with severe acne vulgaris. This chain uses TRBV28 with TRBJ1-5, with D possibly TRBD1 on 5 matching bases. Sequencing was performed on blood. As DNA, the CDR3 is TGTGCCAGCCTAGACGGGGGGTCTAATCAGCCCCAGCATTTT. The encoded protein is CASLDGGSNQPQHF.